This TCR beta chain was captured in a study of beta chain features in type 1 diabetes. As for the study in general: Cell yields, gender and age were comparable in patients and healthy donors.

The isolated RNA, all of it, was reverse transcribed, so expressed TCRB transcripts were what got sequenced. The data were produced by immunoSEQ multiplex PCR, yet TCRdb's version contains in-frame clones alone and is incomplete. The sample lists 300,000 to 450,000 clones, about 19% occurring once. This CDR3 has 14 residues. The germline gives CDR1 SGHVS, CDR2 FQNEAQ. Trimming took 1 base from V and 3 from J, leaving 7 bases between them. Cell sorting via CD45RO/CCR7/CD25/CD127/CD95/CD27 was performed to obtain CD4+ naive, central memory, regulatory and stem cell-like memory cells. The TCR originated in a woman younger than 30 in good health. The chain uses TRBV7-8 and TRBJ2-1, with unresolved D. The sequencing input was naive CD4+ T cells from blood. CDR3 sequence reads: CASSLEPGYNEQFF. In DNA, the CDR3 is TGTGCCAGCAGCTTAGAGCCTGGCTACAATGAGCAGTTCTTC.